This TCR beta chain was profiled in a study of blood T cell repertoires in COVID-19. Study information: Collection of acute and convalescent COVID-19 samples took place in the United States, Italy and Spain. In each case, the material was cDNA or gDNA derived from T cells, B-cell-depleted T cells, or PBMCs.

Original analysis: Estimation of nucleated cell counts was performed using reference gene primer amplification. Sequencing used immunoSEQ multiplex PCR; TCRdb keeps in-frame clones, though not all of them. For V, J and clone size, that table is used; D and trimming come from the DNA. The sample holds roughly 100,000 clones, around 79% seen once. The CDR3 is made up of 15 amino acids. Germline V lookup: CDR1 SEHNR, CDR2 FQNEAQ (reference sequence). V lost 1 base, J lost 1 base, and 11 bases lay in between. The receptor comes from an elderly woman with acute or convalescent COVID-19. This chain links TRBV7-9 with TRBJ2-7; TRBD1 is a possible D gene (5 bases). The sequencing sample was made of peripheral blood. The CDR3 protein is CASSLVGVASYEQYF. As DNA, the CDR3 is TGTGCCAGCAGCTTAGTAGGGGTCGCATCCTACGAGCAGTACTTC.